The rows below give T cell receptor beta chains drawn from one sample of a study of neurological immune-mediated disorders. TCRdb called the 5' RACE reads again in MiXCR, with one record for every CDR3 protein. Here the sample spans 55,000 to 75,000 distinct CDR3 sequences, less than 2.5% being singletons. The sequencing sample was made of PBMCs. The receptors originated from a man aged 45 to 65 with multiple sclerosis. The CDR3 runs from the conserved cysteine through the conserved F or W. The order of the fields is CDR3 DNA, CDR3 protein, CDR3 length, J gene, clone size, D gene, V gene. A D gene is named only where the DNA matches it firmly. Size values are once, few and many counts, or a class for expanded clones, and some rows have none.

TGTGCCAGCAGCTCTCGTGGGACAGGGGGCGCCTTGGGCTACGAGCAGTACTTC,CASSSRGTGGALGYEQYF,18,TRBJ2-7,many,TRBD1,TRBV7-2
TGTGCCAGCGGGACAGTCTGGGAGACCCAGTACTTC,CASGTVWETQYF,12,TRBJ2-5,many,TRBD1,TRBV12-3/TRBV12-4
TGCGCCAGCAGCCGGGACAGGGCGGAGGATACGCAGTATTTT,CASSRDRAEDTQYF,14,TRBJ2-3,many,TRBD1,TRBV5-1
TGTGCCACCGGGACAGGGGAATTCACAGATACGCAGTATTTT,CATGTGEFTDTQYF,14,TRBJ2-3,.,TRBD1,TRBV19
TGCAGTGCTAGAAGAGGGCGCCTGACAGATACGCAGTATTTT,CSARRGRLTDTQYF,14,TRBJ2-3,many,.,TRBV20-1
TGTGCCAGCAGCTTACGATCCCACACTAACTATGGCTACACCTTC,CASSLRSHTNYGYTF,15,TRBJ1-2,many,.,TRBV11-2
TGTGCCAGCAGTCCTAATAGCGGGGCTAAAGAGACCCAGTACTTC,CASSPNSGAKETQYF,15,TRBJ2-5,many,TRBD2,TRBV12-3/TRBV12-4
TGTGCCTGGAGTCCCGACGAACGAGGAGGCTACACCTTC,CAWSPDERGGYTF,13,TRBJ1-2,many,.,TRBV30
TGTGCCAGCAGTTTTGCGGTCTCCACTCTCACAGATACGCAGTATTTT,CASSFAVSTLTDTQYF,16,TRBJ2-3,medium-sized,.,TRBV12-3/TRBV12-4
TGTGCCAGCAGTCCCGGGACAGGGGGCTACGAGCAGTACTTC,CASSPGTGGYEQYF,14,TRBJ2-7,many,TRBD1,TRBV7-2
TGCAGTGCTAGAGATACTATCGTCGACGAGCAGTACTTC,CSARDTIVDEQYF,13,TRBJ2-7,many,.,TRBV20-1
TGCGCCAGCAGCTTGGAGACGGATCGGAACACTGAAGCTTTCTTT,CASSLETDRNTEAFF,15,TRBJ1-1,.,.,TRBV5-1
TGCAGTGCTAGACGGACAGGGAAACACAATGAGCAGTTCTTC,CSARRTGKHNEQFF,14,TRBJ2-1,many,TRBD1,TRBV20-1
TGTGCCAGCAGCCGAACCCGGGAGACCCAGTACTTC,CASSRTRETQYF,12,TRBJ2-5,many,.,TRBV7-2
TGCGCCAGCAGCTTGCCTAGCGGGGGCGGAGATACGCAGTATTTT,CASSLPSGGGDTQYF,15,TRBJ2-3,many,TRBD2,TRBV5-1
TGTGCCAGCAGTATAACCGGGACAGGGGTTTATAGCAATCAGCCCCAGCATTTT,CASSITGTGVYSNQPQHF,18,TRBJ1-5,many,TRBD1,TRBV28
TGCGGTGCTAGTGGGCATGCGGAGACCCAGTACTTC,CGASGHAETQYF,12,TRBJ2-5,many,.,TRBV20-1
TGTGCCAGCAGTTTATCGGGTACTCGTGAAAAACTGTTTTTT,CASSLSGTREKLFF,14,TRBJ1-4,many,.,TRBV27
TGTGCCAGCAGCTTAGATCGGGGTCAAACAGATACGCAGTATTTT,CASSLDRGQTDTQYF,15,TRBJ2-3,many,.,TRBV11-2
TGCGCCAGCAGCTGGACAGAGTCGACAGATACGCAGTATTTT,CASSWTESTDTQYF,14,TRBJ2-3,many,.,TRBV5-1
TGTGCCAGCGGGCCTAGCGGGGGGAATGAGCAGTTCTTC,CASGPSGGNEQFF,13,TRBJ2-1,many,TRBD2,TRBV7-7
TGTGCCAGCAGCACGAGGCCGGGCGAAAAACTGTTTTTT,CASSTRPGEKLFF,13,TRBJ1-4,many,.,TRBV9
TGCGCCAGCAGCTTCTCGACAGGGGAAAGCTACACCTTC,CASSFSTGESYTF,13,TRBJ1-2,many,TRBD1,TRBV5-1
TGTGCCAGCAGCCAAGATTTGTCCGGGACAGCGAACACCGGGGAGCTGTTTTTT,CASSQDLSGTANTGELFF,18,TRBJ2-2,many,TRBD1,TRBV14
TGTGCCAGCAGCCCCGGACAGGGGTCGGGCGGCTACACCTTC,CASSPGQGSGGYTF,14,TRBJ1-2,many,TRBD1,TRBV5-5
TGTGCCAGCAGACGGCCCGGGACAGGGGAAACGCCCCAGCATTTT,CASRRPGTGETPQHF,15,TRBJ1-5,many,TRBD1,TRBV6-6
TGTGCCAGCAGCCAAGCAGGGAGTCTCGAGCAGTACTTC,CASSQAGSLEQYF,13,TRBJ2-7,many,.,TRBV16
TGTGCCATCAGCCCCGGGACAGGGAGGTACGAGCAGTACTTC,CAISPGTGRYEQYF,14,TRBJ2-7,many,TRBD1,TRBV10-3
TGTGCCAGCAGGGCCCTACGGGGCTCGGGTGAAAAACTGTTTTTT,CASRALRGSGEKLFF,15,TRBJ1-4,many,.,TRBV2
TGTGCCAGCAGCTTTACAGGGGCCACCGGGGAGCTGTTTTTT,CASSFTGATGELFF,14,TRBJ2-2,many,TRBD1,TRBV11-2
TGTGCCAGCAGTTCTGGACCCCTAGGCGCTCAGCCCCAGCATTTT,CASSSGPLGAQPQHF,15,TRBJ1-5,.,.,TRBV7-6
TGCAGCGTTGTGGCAGGGGCCACAGCCGAGCAGTACTTC,CSVVAGATAEQYF,13,TRBJ2-7,many,.,TRBV29-1
TGTGCCAGCACTGAGACAGGGGTCGGGGAGCTGTTTTTT,CASTETGVGELFF,13,TRBJ2-2,many,TRBD1,TRBV7-2
TGTGCCAGCGTCACAAGGACAGTAAGCACAGATACGCAGTATTTT,CASVTRTVSTDTQYF,15,TRBJ2-3,many,.,TRBV12-3/TRBV12-4
TGTGCCAGCAGTTGGACAGGGAAGGACGGCTACACCTTC,CASSWTGKDGYTF,13,TRBJ1-2,many,TRBD1,TRBV12-3/TRBV12-4
TGTGCCAGCAGCTTACCCACCGCCGGGGAGCTGTTTTTT,CASSLPTAGELFF,13,TRBJ2-2,many,.,TRBV7-2